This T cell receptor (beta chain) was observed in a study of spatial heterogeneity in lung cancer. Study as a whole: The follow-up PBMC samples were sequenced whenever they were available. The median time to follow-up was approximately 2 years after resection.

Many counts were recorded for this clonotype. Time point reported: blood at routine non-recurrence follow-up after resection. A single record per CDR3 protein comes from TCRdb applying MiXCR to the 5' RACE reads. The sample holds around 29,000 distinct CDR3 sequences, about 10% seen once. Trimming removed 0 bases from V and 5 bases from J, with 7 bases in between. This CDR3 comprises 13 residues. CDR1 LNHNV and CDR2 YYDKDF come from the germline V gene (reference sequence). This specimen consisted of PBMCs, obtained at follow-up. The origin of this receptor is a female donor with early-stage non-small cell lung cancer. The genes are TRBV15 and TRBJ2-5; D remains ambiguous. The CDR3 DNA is TGTGCCACCAGCAGAGATCGGGCGGAGACCCAGTACTTC. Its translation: CATSRDRAETQYF.